A selection of T cell receptor beta chains follows, all from one sample in a study of T cell repertoires in cytomegalovirus infection. These receptors have no identified antigens. TCRdb reprocessed the reads with MiXCR, giving one entry per CDR3 protein. Among around 710,000 distinct CDR3 sequences listed, almost 30% were seen once. The specimen was cultured CD8+ T cells from PBMCs, collected from culture after CMV antigen stimulation. The receptors derive from a human donor in good health (CMV status not recorded). Some clones in this sample may be carry-over from other donors' samples. Each CDR3 is given with its conserved first and last residue. D genes are given only for firm matches. Clone size appears in some rows only: once, few, many, or a class for an expanded clone.

NA | TRBJ2-5 | NA | TRBV15 | CATSNRGQETQYF | TGTGCCACCAGCAATAGGGGGCAAGAGACCCAGTACTTC
many | TRBJ2-1 | NA | TRBV7-6 | CASSDPYLSGGTGNEQFF | TGTGCCAGCAGCGATCCTTACCTGAGCGGTGGGACCGGCAATGAGCAGTTCTTC
NA | TRBJ2-2 | NA | TRBV24-1 | CATSDFRHTGNTGELFF | TGTGCCACCAGTGATTTCCGCCATACTGGAAACACCGGGGAGCTGTTTTTT
once | TRBJ1-1 | TRBD1 | TRBV6-5 | CASSWTGYTEAFF | TGTGCCAGCAGCTGGACAGGGTACACTGAAGCTTTCTTT
many | TRBJ2-1 | TRBD2 | TRBV7-2 | CASSPGGGSYNEQFF | TGTGCCAGCAGCCCAGGCGGGGGATCCTACAATGAGCAGTTCTTC
few | TRBJ2-3 | NA | TRBV4-1 | CASSQGQLTDTQYF | TGCGCCAGCAGCCAAGGTCAACTCACAGATACGCAGTATTTT
NA | TRBJ2-3 | TRBD1 | TRBV7-3 | CASSQTGGRGTDTQYF | TGTGCCAGCAGCCAGACAGGGGGTCGGGGAACAGATACGCAGTATTTT
NA | TRBJ2-5 | NA | TRBV9 | CASGQWRTGETQYF | TGTGCCAGCGGCCAGTGGCGAACGGGGGAGACCCAGTACTTC
many | TRBJ1-1 | NA | TRBV12-3/TRBV12-4 | CASSFVGLAPTEAFF | TGTGCCAGCAGTTTTGTCGGACTTGCTCCGACTGAAGCTTTCTTT
few | TRBJ1-2 | NA | TRBV4-1 | CASSGAGYTF | TGCGCCAGCAGCGGGGCAGGGTACACCTTC
many | TRBJ1-2 | NA | TRBV29-1 | CSVESDSAFFGYTF | TGCAGCGTCGAGTCGGACAGTGCCTTTTTTGGCTACACCTTC
NA | TRBJ2-1 | TRBD2 | TRBV7-9 | CASSLIGGGPAYNEQFF | TGTGCCAGCAGCTTAATAGGCGGGGGGCCCGCTTACAATGAGCAGTTCTTC
NA | TRBJ2-3 | NA | TRBV9 | CASSPFGLPGTDTQYF | TGTGCCAGCAGCCCTTTTGGACTTCCGGGCACAGATACGCAGTATTTT
NA | TRBJ1-2 | TRBD1 | TRBV9 | CASSVTGRPNYGYTF | TGTGCCAGCAGCGTGACAGGGAGACCTAACTATGGCTACACCTTC
NA | TRBJ2-1 | TRBD1 | TRBV4-3 | CASSHYDRVIDNEQFF | TGCGCCAGCAGCCATTATGACAGGGTCATAGACAATGAGCAGTTCTTC
NA | TRBJ1-1 | NA | TRBV5-4 | CASSHPGSPNTEAFF | TGTGCCAGCAGTCACCCGGGGAGTCCAAACACTGAAGCTTTCTTT
few | TRBJ1-4 | NA | TRBV7-9 | CASSNPGTQGEKLFF | TGTGCCAGCAGCAATCCCGGGACCCAGGGGGAAAAACTGTTTTTT
few | TRBJ2-3 | TRBD1 | TRBV24-1 | CATSDIGTGGDSSTDTQYF | TGTGCCACCAGTGATATCGGGACAGGGGGAGATAGCAGCACAGATACGCAGTATTTT
few | TRBJ1-1 | NA | TRBV5-8 | CASSLLRTTNTEAFF | TGTGCCAGCAGCCTACTCCGGACAACGAACACTGAAGCTTTCTTT
few | TRBJ2-1 | TRBD2 | TRBV4-1 | CASSQGLAGNEQFF | TGCGCCAGCAGCCAAGGACTAGCGGGTAATGAGCAGTTCTTC
NA | TRBJ2-3 | NA | TRBV7-6 | CASSPAPFTDTQYF | TGTGCCAGCAGCCCGGCTCCCTTCACAGATACGCAGTATTTT
few | TRBJ1-1 | NA | TRBV7-9 | CASSPDRSREDTEAFF | TGTGCCAGCAGCCCCGACAGGTCCCGGGAAGACACTGAAGCTTTCTTT
NA | TRBJ2-1 | TRBD2 | TRBV2 | CAIHPGLAGGNEQFF | TGTGCCATCCACCCGGGACTAGCGGGGGGCAATGAGCAGTTCTTC
NA | TRBJ2-1 | TRBD2 | TRBV9 | CASSVAWGASGGAYNEQFF | TGTGCCAGCAGCGTAGCCTGGGGGGCTAGCGGGGGGGCGTACAATGAGCAGTTCTTC
NA | TRBJ1-2 | TRBD1 | TRBV28 | CASTSRDRPYLGYTF | TGTGCCAGCACCTCACGGGACAGACCTTACCTTGGCTACACCTTC
NA | TRBJ1-2 | NA | TRBV2 | CAISSHTLNYGYTF | TGTGCGATATCGAGCCACACCCTTAACTATGGCTACACCTTC
many | TRBJ2-1 | TRBD1 | TRBV12-3/TRBV12-4 | CASSPPGTDEQFF | TGTGCCAGCAGTCCACCCGGGACAGATGAGCAGTTCTTC
NA | TRBJ1-2 | NA | TRBV27 | CASSLGRTPYGYTF | TGTGCCAGCAGTTTAGGCCGGACACCCTATGGCTACACCTTC
few | TRBJ1-6 | NA | TRBV7-9 | CASSPLAGSHSPLHF | TGTGCCAGCAGCCCCCTGGCGGGGTCGCATTCACCCCTCCACTTT
many | TRBJ1-6 | NA | TRBV28 | CASRRGAYNSPLHF | TGTGCCAGCCGTCGTGGGGCCTATAATTCACCCCTCCACTTT
many | TRBJ2-1 | NA | TRBV7-8 | CASSSQGSGYNEQFF | TGTGCCAGCAGCTCCCAGGGGTCCGGCTACAATGAGCAGTTCTTC
few | TRBJ1-5 | NA | TRBV4-1 | CASSQPRPGQSTDNQPQHF | TGCGCCAGCAGCCAACCAAGGCCGGGGCAGAGTACAGACAATCAGCCCCAGCATTTT
NA | TRBJ1-2 | NA | TRBV5-1 | CASSLPGLFQGYTF | TGCGCCAGCAGCTTGCCAGGCCTCTTCCAAGGCTACACCTTC
NA | TRBJ1-2 | NA | TRBV19 | CASRCRGRLETLCSYGYTF | TGTGCCAGTAGATGTAGGGGCAGGCTAGAAACCCTCTGTAGTTATGGCTACACCTTC
once | TRBJ2-7 | NA | TRBV29-1 | CSVAEGNPYEQYF | TGCAGCGTGGCCGAGGGGAACCCCTACGAGCAGTACTTC
NA | TRBJ1-5 | TRBD1 | TRBV2 | CASSVSGGGQPQHF | TGTGCCAGCAGTGTCTCAGGGGGAGGTCAGCCCCAGCATTTT
NA | TRBJ2-1 | TRBD1 | TRBV6-5 | CASSYSGQGGNEQFF | TGTGCCAGCAGTTACAGCGGACAGGGTGGCAATGAGCAGTTCTTC
many | TRBJ1-1 | NA | TRBV28 | CASSLLYVRREAFF | TGTGCCAGCAGTTTACTTTATGTTCGGCGTGAAGCTTTCTTT
many | TRBJ2-1 | TRBD1 | TRBV7-2 | CASRSWDSPSSYNEQFF | TGTGCCAGCAGGTCATGGGACAGTCCGAGCTCCTACAATGAGCAGTTCTTC
NA | TRBJ2-7 | NA | TRBV6-1 | CASSEAVTAYEQYF | TGTGCCAGCAGTGAAGCCGTGACAGCTTACGAGCAGTACTTC
NA | TRBJ2-7 | NA | TRBV6-6 | CASNPQDSSYEQYF | TGTGCCAGCAACCCACAGGATAGCTCCTACGAGCAGTACTTC
NA | TRBJ2-1 | TRBD1 | TRBV5-6 | CASSFPGQGRNEQFF | TGTGCCAGCAGCTTCCCGGGACAGGGGCGCAATGAGCAGTTCTTC
many | TRBJ1-2 | TRBD1 | TRBV7-3 | CASSSGGEDGYTF | TGTGCCAGCAGCTCAGGGGGCGAGGATGGCTACACCTTC
NA | TRBJ2-2 | NA | TRBV5-6 | CASSLNRVPGELFF | TGTGCCAGCAGCTTGAACAGGGTACCCGGGGAGCTGTTTTTT